This TCR beta chain is from a study of blood T cell repertoires in COVID-19. TCRdb keeps only in-frame clones here, not all; method: immunoSEQ multiplex PCR. In the table there are about 240,000 clones, roughly 82% of which are singletons. There are 15 residues in the CDR3. CDR1 and CDR2 (germline): SEHNR, FQNEAQ (reference sequence). The junction had 5 bases not matched to a gene; V was cut back by 6 bases and J by 0 bases. The clonotype originates from a woman in her 70s with acute or convalescent COVID-19. Sequenced material: peripheral blood. The chain uses TRBV7-9 and TRBJ1-3; the match to TRBD1 covers 7 bases. As DNA, the CDR3 is TGTGCCAGCAGACGGGACAGATCCTCTGGAAACACCATATATTTT. It is translated as CASRRDRSSGNTIYF.